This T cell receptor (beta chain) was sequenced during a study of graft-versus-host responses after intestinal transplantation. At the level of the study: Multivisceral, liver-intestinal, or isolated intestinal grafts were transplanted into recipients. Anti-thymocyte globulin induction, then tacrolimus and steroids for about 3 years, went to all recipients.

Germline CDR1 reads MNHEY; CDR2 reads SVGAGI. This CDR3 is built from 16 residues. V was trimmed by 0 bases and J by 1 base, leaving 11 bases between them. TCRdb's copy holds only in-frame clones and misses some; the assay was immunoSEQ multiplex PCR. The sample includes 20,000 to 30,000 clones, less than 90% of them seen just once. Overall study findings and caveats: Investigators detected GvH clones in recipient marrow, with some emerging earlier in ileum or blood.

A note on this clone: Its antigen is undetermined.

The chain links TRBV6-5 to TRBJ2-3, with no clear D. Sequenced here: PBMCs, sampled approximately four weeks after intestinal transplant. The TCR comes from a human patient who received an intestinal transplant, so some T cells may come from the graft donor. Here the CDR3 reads CASSYSPLSRTDTQYF. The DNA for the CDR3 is TGTGCCAGCAGTTACTCCCCCCTGAGCCGCACAGATACGCAGTATTTT.